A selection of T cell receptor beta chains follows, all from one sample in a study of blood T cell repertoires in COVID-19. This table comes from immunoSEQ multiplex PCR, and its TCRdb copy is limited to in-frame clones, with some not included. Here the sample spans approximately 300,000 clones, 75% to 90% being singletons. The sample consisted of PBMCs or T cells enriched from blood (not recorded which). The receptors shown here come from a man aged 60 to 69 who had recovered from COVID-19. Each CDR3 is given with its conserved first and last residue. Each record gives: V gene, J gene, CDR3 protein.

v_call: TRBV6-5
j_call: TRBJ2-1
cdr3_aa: CASSLGGSYNEQFF

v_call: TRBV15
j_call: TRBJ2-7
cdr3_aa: CATSRGSGYPPYEQYF

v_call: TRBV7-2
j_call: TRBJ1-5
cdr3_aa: CASSLGGQPQHF

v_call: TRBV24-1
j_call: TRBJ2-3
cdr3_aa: CATSPRGAGTDTQYF

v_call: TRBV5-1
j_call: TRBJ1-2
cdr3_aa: CASSSQGDYGYTF

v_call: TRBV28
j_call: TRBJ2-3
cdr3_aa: CASSLVRAGIGTDTQYF

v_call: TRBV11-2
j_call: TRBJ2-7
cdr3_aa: CASSLVVTGVEQYF

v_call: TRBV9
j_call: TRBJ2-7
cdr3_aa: CASSVVGAGEQYF

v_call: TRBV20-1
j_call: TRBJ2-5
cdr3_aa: CSARDEETQYF

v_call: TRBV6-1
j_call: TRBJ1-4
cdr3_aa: CASSELGVHGLVNEKLFF

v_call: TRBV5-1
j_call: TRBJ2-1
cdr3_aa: CASSLAFEQFF

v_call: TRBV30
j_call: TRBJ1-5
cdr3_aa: CAWSGQGYQPQHF

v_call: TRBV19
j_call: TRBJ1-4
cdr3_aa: CASSDTGNDEKLFF

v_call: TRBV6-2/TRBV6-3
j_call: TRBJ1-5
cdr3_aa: CASSYLGASNQPQHF

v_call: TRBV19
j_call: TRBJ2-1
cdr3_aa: CASTKTGDSYNEQFF

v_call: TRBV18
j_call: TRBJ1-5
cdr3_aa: CASSRTVNSNQPQHF

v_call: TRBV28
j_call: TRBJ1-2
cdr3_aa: CASRETPGGLGYGYTF

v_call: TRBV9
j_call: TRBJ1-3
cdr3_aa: CASTEDRGADGNTIYF

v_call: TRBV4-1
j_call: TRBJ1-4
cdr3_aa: CASSQGQGPTAEKLFF

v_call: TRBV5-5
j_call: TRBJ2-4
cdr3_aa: CASSLAPGKTGSNIQYF

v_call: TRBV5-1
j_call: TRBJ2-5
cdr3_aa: CASSLATSPRTQYF

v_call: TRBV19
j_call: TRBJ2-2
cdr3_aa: CASSIEGQSNTGELFF

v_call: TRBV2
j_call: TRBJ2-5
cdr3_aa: CASSEEREETQYF

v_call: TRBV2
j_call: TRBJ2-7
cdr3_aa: CASGAGGHYEQYF

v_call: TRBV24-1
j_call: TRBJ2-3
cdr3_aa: CATSDRGSTDTQYF

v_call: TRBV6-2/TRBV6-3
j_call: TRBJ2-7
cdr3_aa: CASSTRVRGRFGYEQYF

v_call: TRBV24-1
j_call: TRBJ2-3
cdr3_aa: CATSDRRLAGGNTDTQYF

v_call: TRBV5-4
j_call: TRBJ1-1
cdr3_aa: CASSRDRRDTEAFF

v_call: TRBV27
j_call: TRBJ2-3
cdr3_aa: CASTTGSRHTQYF

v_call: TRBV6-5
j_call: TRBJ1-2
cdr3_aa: CASAGGQNYGYTF

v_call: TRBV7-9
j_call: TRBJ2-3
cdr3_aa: CARSAGTSTDTQYF

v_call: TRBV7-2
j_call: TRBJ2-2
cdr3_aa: CASRLTGTGELFF

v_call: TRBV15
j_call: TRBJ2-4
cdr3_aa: CATSIHSQGRLAKNIQYF

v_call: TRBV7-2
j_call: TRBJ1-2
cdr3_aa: CASSLNRVGYTF

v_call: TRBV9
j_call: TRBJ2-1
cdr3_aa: CASSVDFGAEQFF

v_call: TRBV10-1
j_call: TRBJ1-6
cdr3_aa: CASKKDRGLGSPLHF

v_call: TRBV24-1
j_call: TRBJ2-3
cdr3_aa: CATSDFGRGLQDTQYF

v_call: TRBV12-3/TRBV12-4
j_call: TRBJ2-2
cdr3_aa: CASSLQGDRELFF

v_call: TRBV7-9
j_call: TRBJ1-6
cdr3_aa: CASVEGGGNSPLHF

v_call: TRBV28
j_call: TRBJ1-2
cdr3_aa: CASRKRRGSLGQGYTF

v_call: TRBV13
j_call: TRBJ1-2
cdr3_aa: CASSSLVVGYTF

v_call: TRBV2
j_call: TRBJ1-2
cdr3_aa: CASSLNPRDGYTF

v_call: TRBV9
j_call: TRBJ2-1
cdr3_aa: CASSPGVWGYNEQFF

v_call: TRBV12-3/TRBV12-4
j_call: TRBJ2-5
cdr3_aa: CASSFRGGETQYF

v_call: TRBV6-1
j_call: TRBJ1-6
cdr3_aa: CASSDRGGGTAGSPLHF

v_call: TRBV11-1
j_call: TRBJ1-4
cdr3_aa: CASSQAATNEKLFF

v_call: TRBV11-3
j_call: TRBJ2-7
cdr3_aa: CASSFNRGEQYF